One sample yielded the 31 T cell receptor beta chains listed below, sequenced in a study of tissue T cells after allogeneic stem cell transplantation. TCRdb keeps only in-frame clones here, not all; method: immunoSEQ multiplex PCR. Among about 5,800 clones listed, 46% were seen once. Time point described: mouse harvest day 7 after allogeneic transplant. Each mouse received 10^7 T-cell-depleted marrow cells plus 10^6 splenic CD5+ T cells by tail vein. Sequencing was performed on skin. These receptors were taken from a female BALB/c mouse given C57BL/6 T cells with graft-versus-host disease after an allogeneic hematopoietic cell transplant.

Comment on this clone: Genes here carry mouse names. The read ends 1 residue early relative to the CDR3; the germline J gene fills the gap. The chain joins TRBV1 to TRBJ1-3; no clear D. The CDR3 is 14 amino acids. Germline lookup yields CDR1 NSQYPW and CDR2 LRSPGD (reference sequence). Trimming cost V 1 base and J 0 bases, with 4 bases left between them. Incomplete CDR3 DNA: TGCACCTGCAGTGCAGGGGATTCTGGAAATACGCTCTAT. Its protein is CTCSAGDSGNTLY. The full CDR3 protein reads CTCSAGDSGNTLYF.

The table lists this clone with a few counts. Gene and germline names: mouse. The sequenced fragment ends 1 residue before the CDR3 boundary, so the rest is inferred from the germline J gene. This chain links TRBV26 with TRBJ2-4; no definite D call. Germline V gene lookup returns CDR1 KGHPV and CDR2 FQNQEV (reference sequence). The CDR3 runs 12 residues. Trimming took off 3 bases at V and 3 bases at J, with 4 bases between the two ends. CDR3 sequence reads: CASSLRQNTLYF. CDR3 DNA, as far as it was read: TGTGCCAGCAGTCTAAGACAAAACACCTTGTAC. The full variable domain, completed using reference TRBV26 and TRBJ2-4, is NSKVIQTPRYLVKGQGQKAKMRCIPEKGHPVVFWYQQNKNNEFKFLINFQNQEVLQQIDMTEKRFSAECPSNSPCSLEIQSSEAGDSALYLCASSLRQNTLYFGAGTRLSVL.

A word on this clone: The genes are named according to mouse. The DNA ends 1 residue before the CDR3 does, and the rest of the CDR3 is filled in from the germline J gene. The chain combines TRBV23 with TRBJ2-7. CDR1 is KGHTA and CDR2 is FQNQQP in the germline V gene. This CDR3 has 13 amino acids. Partial CDR3 DNA: TGCTCCAGCAGTCAATCGAAGGATTATGAACAGTAC. It codes for CSSSQSKDYEQY. The whole CDR3 protein reads CSSSQSKDYEQYF.

A word on this clone: Germline and genes here are mouse. The read comes to an end 1 residue before the CDR3 does, leaving the germline J gene to fill in the end. The chain joins TRBV5 to TRBJ1-4; TRBD1 agrees at 7 bases. Germline V gives CDR1 LGHNA, CDR2 YNLKQL (reference sequence). CDR3 length equals 16 residues. Trimming at V came to 2 bases and at J to 0 bases, leaving 3 bases not matched to a gene. The sequenced part of the CDR3 DNA is TGTGCCAGCAGCCAATACAGGGGCCTTTCCAACGAAAGATTATTT. It translates to CASSQYRGLSNERLF. The complete CDR3 reads CASSQYRGLSNERLFF.

This clone appeared a few times. Gene names and germline refer to mouse. With the read ending 1 residue before the CDR3 end, the germline J gene is used to fill in that end. The chain employs TRBV26 and TRBJ2-5; perhaps TRBD2 as D (7 bases). Germline CDR1 is KGHPV and CDR2 is FQNQEV (reference sequence). The CDR3 totals 14 residues. Trimming removed 3 bases from V and 4 bases from J, with 11 bases in between. The CDR3 bases that were read are TGTGCCAGCAGTCTAATGGGGGGCAAAGACACCCAGTAC. This encodes CASSLMGGKDTQY. The entire CDR3 is CASSLMGGKDTQYF.

As to this clone: Mouse names are used for the genes. The read terminates 1 residue before the CDR3 end, so the remaining end is supplied by the germline J gene. V and J are TRBV3 and TRBJ2-7; 8 bases match TRBD1. This CDR3 is built from 12 residues. CDR1 SNHLY and CDR2 FYNGKV come from the germline V gene (reference sequence). V shed 6 bases and J 5 bases; nucleotides not matched to a gene: 3. The CDR3 is CASRPTGDEQYF. Partial CDR3 DNA: TGTGCCAGCAGACCGACAGGGGATGAACAGTAC.

By share of the sample, this clone is medium-sized. The gene names here belong to mouse. Read coverage stops 1 residue before the CDR3 terminus; the germline J gene supplies the remainder. The chain joins TRBV13-3 to TRBJ1-3; D may be TRBD1 (5 bases). Trimming pared 2 bases from V and 2 bases from J, leaving 8 bases between. The germline gives CDR1 NNHDY, CDR2 SYVADS. CDR3 length: 14 amino acids. The CDR3 loop reads CASSEGGAGNTLYF. CDR3 DNA (partial): TGTGCCAGCAGTGAGGGGGGGGCTGGAAATACGCTCTAT. Using reference TRBV13-3 and TRBJ1-3 for the parts outside the CDR3, the full variable domain is EAAVTQSPRSKVAVTGGKVTLSCHQTNNHDYMYWYRQDTGHGLRLIHYSYVADSTEKGDIPDGYKASRPSQENFSLILELASLSQTAVYFCASSEGGAGNTLYFGEGSRLIVV.

A note on this clone: Mouse names are used for the genes. The read terminates 1 residue ahead of where the CDR3 ends, so the germline J gene completes it. The rearrangement joins TRBV26 to TRBJ1-1; D remains ambiguous. Between the trimmed V and J ends, which lost 0 bases and 0 bases, there was a span of 5 bases. Germline CDR1 reads KGHPV; CDR2 reads FQNQEV (reference sequence). The CDR3 extends over 14 amino acids. The CDR3 spells CASSLSQPNTEVFF. The part of the CDR3 DNA that was read is TGTGCCAGCAGTCTGTCACAACCAAACACAGAAGTCTTC.

To note about this clone: These gene names are mouse names. The read terminates 1 residue ahead of where the CDR3 ends, so the germline J gene completes it. The J gene is TRBJ2-7, the V gene TRBV17; 8 bases match TRBD1. CDR1 is MNHDT, CDR2 YYDKIL, per germline. V gave up 2 bases and J gave up 7 bases; unmatched junction bases: 4. This CDR3 comprises 13 residues. The CDR3 sequence is CASSRQGAEEQYF. Incomplete CDR3 DNA: TGTGCTAGCAGTAGACAGGGGGCGGAGGAACAGTAC.

This clone has just a few counts. All gene names here are mouse names. The sequenced fragment ends 1 residue before the CDR3 boundary, so the rest is inferred from the germline J gene. The rearrangement links TRBV23 to TRBJ2-7; the D call TRBD2 from the table was never checked on the DNA. Germline assignment: CDR1 KGHTA and CDR2 FQNQQP. CDR3 size: 14 residues. The CDR3 sequence: CSSSHSTGSYEQYF. CDR3 bases read: TGCTCCAGCAGTCACTCGACTGGGTCCTATGAACAGTAC.

On this clone itself: Any gene name here is a mouse gene name. The read stops 1 residue short of the end of the CDR3; the missing end is completed from the germline J gene. V and J are TRBV12-1 and TRBJ2-7; 10 bases map to TRBD2. This CDR3 spans 14 amino acids. CDR1 and CDR2 (germline): SGHSN, HYEKVE. Unmatched junction bases numbered 3, after V lost 0 bases and J lost 5 bases. The CDR3 sequence: CASSLVWGGNEQYF. Partial CDR3 DNA: TGTGCCAGCTCTCTCGTCTGGGGGGGCAATGAACAGTAC.

Regarding this clone: The genes and germline here are from mouse. The read terminates 1 residue ahead of where the CDR3 ends, so the germline J gene completes it. The rearrangement uses TRBV12-1 and TRBJ2-2; TRBD2 matches 8 bases. CDR1 and CDR2 (germline): SGHSN, HYEKVE. This CDR3 contains 16 residues. J was trimmed by 4 bases and V by 6 bases; bases with no gene match: 12. Partial CDR3 DNA: TGTGCCAGCCCTAGGGGGGGGGCAAGCGGCACCGGGCAGCTCTAC. Residues: CASPRGGASGTGQLY. The CDR3 as a whole reads CASPRGGASGTGQLYF.

This clone was recorded a few times. Gene names are mouse gene names. The CDR3 extends 1 residue past the end of the read, so its final part is completed from the germline J gene. This chain links TRBV26 with TRBJ1-1; D gene uncertain. The germline gives CDR1 KGHPV, CDR2 FQNQEV (reference sequence). This CDR3 spans 13 amino acids. Trimming left V 0 bases short and J 5 bases short, with 7 bases between. CDR3 DNA (partial): TGTGCCAGCAGTCTGTCGAGGCCTACAGAAGTCTTC. It encodes CASSLSRPTEVF. The CDR3, in full, reads CASSLSRPTEVFF.

Concerning this clone itself: Genes here carry mouse names. The read halts 1 residue ahead of the CDR3 end, with the missing end drawn from the germline J gene. This chain connects TRBV23 to TRBJ2-4; TRBD1 is the table's D call, not checked against the DNA. CDR3 length: 14 amino acids. CDR1 and CDR2 (germline): KGHTA, FQNQQP. CDR3 amino acids: CSSSQNRIQNTLYF. The covered CDR3 bases are TGCTCCAGCAGTCAAAACAGAATTCAAAACACCTTGTAC.

Worth noting for this clone: Genes here carry mouse names. CDR3 sequence: CTCSGLRGSQNTLYF. The CDR3 DNA, read in part, is TGCACCTGCAGTGGCCTCAGGGGAAGTCAAAACACCTTGTAC. The chain joins TRBV1 to TRBJ2-4; a weak D match, TRBD1 (6 bases). The read terminates 1 residue before the CDR3 end, so the remaining end is supplied by the germline J gene. This CDR3 region has 15 residues. CDR1 is NSQYPW and CDR2 is LRSPGD in the germline V gene (reference sequence). Trimming removed 4 bases at V and 0 bases at J, with 11 bases between.

In the case of this clone: Gene names denote mouse genes. The CDR3 is cut off 1 residue early in the read; its end comes from the germline J gene. The V call is TRBV15, the J call TRBJ2-1; 10 bases align to TRBD1. The CDR3 contains 14 residues. Germline V gene sequence: CDR1 SGHND, CDR2 FRSKSL. The ends lost 5 bases at V and 4 bases at J; junction bases unmatched: 2. This chain's CDR3 is CASSPGQGYAEQFF. The sequenced CDR3 bases are TGTGCCAGCAGTCCGGGACAGGGGTATGCTGAGCAGTTC. The full variable domain, with the rest looked up from reference TRBV15 and TRBJ2-1, is DAGVTQTPRHEVAEKGQTIILKCEPVSGHNDLFWYRQTKIQGLELLSYFRSKSLMEDGGAFKDRFKAEMLNSSFSTLKIQPTEPKDSAVYLCASSPGQGYAEQFFGPGTRLTVL.

Concerning this clone itself: Genes and germline are mouse. The observed sequence ends 1 residue before the CDR3 terminus, with the missing tail filled in from the germline J gene. The chain joins TRBV26 to TRBJ1-2, with 9 nucleotides matching TRBD1. The germline V gene encodes CDR1 KGHPV and CDR2 FQNQEV (reference sequence). Losses at the gene ends were 3 bases for V and 3 bases for J; bases not matched to a gene: 2. This CDR3 is 14 amino acids long. This CDR3 is CASSLQGADSDYTF. Partial CDR3 DNA: TGTGCCAGCAGTCTACAGGGGGCAGACTCCGACTACACC. The full variable domain, rest sourced from reference TRBV26 and TRBJ1-2, is NSKVIQTPRYLVKGQGQKAKMRCIPEKGHPVVFWYQQNKNNEFKFLINFQNQEVLQQIDMTEKRFSAECPSNSPCSLEIQSSEAGDSALYLCASSLQGADSDYTFGSGTRLLVI.

Concerning this clone: Mouse gene names and germline throughout. Read coverage stops 1 residue before the CDR3 terminus; the germline J gene supplies the remainder. V is TRBV1 and J is TRBJ2-1, with D maybe TRBD1 (5 bases). The CDR3 has 11 amino acids. Trimming stripped 4 bases from V and 7 bases from J, with 5 bases between. Germline CDR1 reads NSQYPW; CDR2 reads LRSPGD (reference sequence). This CDR3 reads CTCSGTAEQFF. The sequenced part of the CDR3 DNA is TGCACCTGCAGTGGGACAGCTGAGCAGTTC.

As for this clone: Mouse gene names and germline throughout. The read halts 1 residue ahead of the CDR3 end, with the missing end drawn from the germline J gene. This chain joins TRBV13-2 and TRBJ2-5; D is uncertain. Looked up from germline, CDR1 is NNHNN and CDR2 is SYGAGS (reference sequence). The V and J ends lost 2 bases and 0 bases respectively, with 7 bases between them. The CDR3 has 14 residues. The CDR3 is CASGETLNQDTQYF. The DNA read from the CDR3 is TGTGCCAGCGGTGAAACACTTAACCAAGACACCCAGTAC.

This clone has just a few counts. The gene names here belong to mouse. The read finishes 1 residue shy of the CDR3 end, and the germline J gene is used to complete it. V usage is TRBV5 and J usage is TRBJ1-4; weak D call: TRBD1 (6 bases). Germline CDR1 is LGHNA and CDR2 is YNLKQL (reference sequence). V was cut by 6 bases and J by 0 bases, with 14 bases left in between. This CDR3 spans 16 amino acids. CDR3 sequence: CASRSRGRVSNERLFF. CDR3 DNA (partial): TGTGCCAGCAGGAGCAGGGGAAGGGTTTCCAACGAAAGATTATTT.

Of note for this clone: Mouse names are used for the genes. The CDR3 goes on 1 residue after the read ends, and that part is filled in from the germline J gene. The V gene is TRBV13-3, the J gene TRBJ1-6; 7 bases map to TRBD1. TRBJ1-6 is an ORF, and what it does is uncertain. This CDR3 spans 15 amino acids. After removal of 5 bases from V and 3 bases from J, the junction contained 5 bases not matched to a gene. From germline, CDR1 is NNHDY and CDR2 SYVADS. This chain's CDR3 is CASSPGQNYNSPLYF. The sequenced CDR3 bases are TGTGCCAGCAGCCCGGGACAGAACTATAATTCGCCCCTCTAC.

This clone was seen more than once but under ten times. The gene names here belong to mouse. The read terminates 1 residue ahead of where the CDR3 ends, so the germline J gene completes it. The chain joins TRBV12-1 to TRBJ2-3; 10 bases are a match to TRBD1. V dropped 4 bases and J dropped 0; count of bases not matched to a gene: 3. The CDR3 has 15 amino acids. Per the germline V gene, CDR1 is SGHSN and CDR2 is HYEKVE. Here the CDR3 reads CASSRGQGSAETLYF. The DNA read from the CDR3 is TGTGCCAGCTCCCGGGGACAGGGGAGTGCAGAAACGCTGTAT.

Details on this clone: The listed genes are named as in mouse. The read stops 1 residue short of the end of the CDR3; the missing end is completed from the germline J gene. The V call is TRBV3, the J call TRBJ2-7, with a tentative D call TRBD2 (6 bases). The germline CDR1 and CDR2 sequences are SNHLY and FYNGKV (reference sequence). Deletions cut 6 bases from V and 4 bases from J, with 13 bases between. The CDR3 spans 13 residues. CDR3 sequence: CASSLLTGYEQYF. The CDR3 bases that were read are TGTGCCAGCAGTCTTCTGACTGGTTATGAACAGTAC.

As regards this clone: The gene symbols are mouse symbols. Here the CDR3 reads CASSMGTGDYEQYF. The CDR3 DNA, read in part, is TGTGCCAGCAGTATGGGGACAGGGGACTATGAACAGTAC. This chain links TRBV19 with TRBJ2-7, with 10 bases that match TRBD1. The read terminates 1 residue ahead of where the CDR3 ends, so the germline J gene completes it. CDR1 and CDR2 (germline): FNHDT, SITEND (reference sequence). After removal of 2 bases from V and 3 bases from J, the junction contained 2 bases not matched to a gene. The CDR3 runs 14 residues.

This clone is labeled medium-sized. The listed genes are named as in mouse. The missing CDR3 end, 1 residue past where the read stops, is filled in from the germline J gene. Other DNA sequences in this specimen translate into the identical CDR3. The rearrangement uses TRBV26 and TRBJ1-4; TRBD1 is a possible D gene (6 bases). This CDR3 comprises 13 residues. Trimming removed 6 bases from V and 5 bases from J, with 10 bases in between. Germline V gene lookup returns CDR1 KGHPV and CDR2 FQNQEV (reference sequence). This CDR3 reads CASSPGHNERLFF. Incomplete CDR3 DNA: TGTGCCAGCAGCCCGGGACATAACGAAAGATTATTT.

Comment on this clone: The genes and germline here are from mouse. The DNA ends 1 residue before the CDR3 does, and the rest of the CDR3 is filled in from the germline J gene. This chain joins TRBV20 and TRBJ2-3; 8 bases line up with TRBD2. With 0 bases clipped from V and 5 bases from J, the junction kept 1 base outside the gene matches. Germline loops: CDR1 GFQATS, CDR2 STVNSAI. The CDR3 contains 13 residues. This CDR3 reads CGARDWGEETLYF. The sequenced CDR3 bases are TGTGGTGCTAGGGACTGGGGGGAAGAAACGCTGTAT.

This clone has just a few counts. Genes and germline are mouse. The read terminates 1 residue before the CDR3 end, so the remaining end is supplied by the germline J gene. V usage is TRBV19 and J usage is TRBJ1-4; D is unresolved. The V end was cut by 0 bases, the J end by 0 bases, with 6 bases between. The germline gives CDR1 FNHDT, CDR2 SITEND (reference sequence). This CDR3 comprises 15 residues. The CDR3 bases that were read are TGTGCCAGCAGTATAGCCGGAGTTTCCAACGAAAGATTATTT. This sequence encodes CASSIAGVSNERLF. The full-length CDR3 reads as CASSIAGVSNERLFF.

This clone was recorded a few times. Gene names are mouse gene names. Read coverage stops 1 residue before the CDR3 terminus; the germline J gene supplies the remainder. The chain combines TRBV26 with TRBJ1-1; D remains ambiguous. Trimming took 6 bases from V and 2 from J, leaving 7 bases between them. This CDR3 has 12 amino acids. Germline loops: CDR1 KGHPV, CDR2 FQNQEV (reference sequence). The covered CDR3 bases are TGTGCCAGCAGCCCGGACAACACAGAAGTCTTC. It translates to CASSPDNTEVF. Given in full, the CDR3 is CASSPDNTEVFF.

There are a few counts of this clone. Any gene name here is a mouse gene name. The read terminates 1 residue ahead of where the CDR3 ends, so the germline J gene completes it. V and J are TRBV26 and TRBJ1-6; no clear D gene. TRBJ1-6 is noted as an ORF with a role that remains uncertain. The V end lost 0 bases, the J end lost 0 bases, and 3 bases lay between the germline ends. This CDR3 is built from 15 residues. Looked up from germline, CDR1 is KGHPV and CDR2 is FQNQEV (reference sequence). CDR3 DNA (partial): TGTGCCAGCAGTCTGTCCCATTCCTATAATTCGCCCCTCTAC. Encoded protein: CASSLSHSYNSPLY. The whole CDR3 is CASSLSHSYNSPLYF.

This clone appeared a single time. Mouse names are used for the genes. The CDR3 extends 1 residue past the end of the read, so its final part is completed from the germline J gene. This rearrangement joins TRBV5 to TRBJ1-1, with 9 bases identical to TRBD1. The germline V gene has CDR1 LGHNA and CDR2 YNLKQL (reference sequence). This CDR3 region has 15 residues. V gave up 5 bases and J gave up 1 base; unmatched junction bases: 5. The sequenced part of the CDR3 DNA is TGTGCCAGCAGCAACAGGGGGCAGAGGAACACAGAAGTCTTC. It codes for CASSNRGQRNTEVF. The CDR3 in its entirety is CASSNRGQRNTEVFF.

In the case of this clone: The gene names here belong to mouse. Read data end 1 residue before the CDR3 end; the end is taken from the germline J gene. V usage is TRBV20 and J usage is TRBJ2-7, with TRBD2 matching over 10 bases. Trimming at V came to 3 bases and at J to 3 bases, leaving 5 bases not matched to a gene. The germline V gene encodes CDR1 GFQATS and CDR2 STVNSAI. CDR3 length equals 14 residues. The CDR3: CGASSGTGVYEQYF. The sequenced part of the CDR3 DNA is TGTGGTGCTAGTTCCGGGACTGGGGTCTATGAACAGTAC.